The 15 T cell receptor beta chains presented below share a single source sample, sequenced in a study of CD8 T cells in ankylosing spondylitis (dated by TCRdb to 2016 to 2017). Libraries were prepared through 5' RACE. The sequencer was an Illumina HiSeq 2500. Through fastp at Q25 and MiXCR, TCRdb rebuilt clones from the public reads, retaining in-frame beta chains. Each entry merges the rows of one CDR3 protein and shows their most common DNA and genes. In this sample the table shows about 360,000 distinct CDR3 sequences, 20% of which occur a single time. Clones ranked in the top ten supply 13% of the sample. Sequencing was carried out using blood, either unsorted or a sorted T cell fraction (not recorded which). Source of these receptors: a male donor with ankylosing spondylitis or in good health (not recorded which).

The J gene is TRBJ2-7, the V gene TRBV27; D perhaps matches TRBD2 (6 bases). This CDR3 comprises 13 residues. Per germline, CDR1 MNHEY and CDR2 SMNVEV (reference sequence). Trimming took off 6 bases at V and 4 bases at J, with 13 bases between the two ends. The CDR3 region is CASRLGRRYEQYF. The DNA for the CDR3 is TGTGCCAGCAGACTGGGGAGGAGATACGAGCAGTACTTC.

This clonotype was seen a few times. The chain carries TRBV5-6 and TRBJ2-7; no definite D call. The V and J ends lost 4 bases and 2 bases respectively, with 13 bases between them. This CDR3 has 14 residues. Germline V CDR1 and CDR2: SGHDT, YYEEEE. The CDR3 DNA reads as TGTGCCAGCAGCCCCCTAGGGCTTACCTACGAGCAGTACTTC. The encoded protein is CASSPLGLTYEQYF.

This rearrangement joins TRBV7-9 to TRBJ2-5; D gene unclear. This CDR3 has 13 residues. Germline loops: CDR1 SEHNR, CDR2 FQNEAQ (reference sequence). With 3 bases removed from V and 5 bases from J, the gap between germline ends came to 10 bases. DNA for the CDR3: TGTGCCAGCAGCTTCAGAGTGGAGGAGACCCAGTACTTC. This encodes CASSFRVEETQYF.

This CDR3 is CASSFGFPYEQYF. Here the CDR3 DNA reads TGCGCCAGCAGCTTCGGGTTCCCCTACGAGCAGTACTTC. The chain has TRBV5-1 and TRBJ2-7; no firm D call. Germline loops: CDR1 SGHRS, CDR2 YFSETQ. The CDR3 spans 13 residues. V was trimmed by 2 bases and J by 2 bases, leaving 8 bases between them. Full variable domain (outside the CDR3, taken from reference TRBV5-1 and TRBJ2-7): KAGVTQTPRYLIKTRGQQVTLSCSPISGHRSVSWYQQTPGQGLQFLFEYFSETQRNKGNFPGRFSGRQFSNSRSEMNVSTLELGDSALYLCASSFGFPYEQYFGPGTRLTVT.

V and J are TRBV28 and TRBJ2-1; 10 bases fit TRBD2. The V segment lost 10 bases and the J segment 6 bases; nucleotides outside the gene matches: 12. Germline CDR1 MDHEN, CDR2 SYDVKM. The CDR3 has 15 amino acids. CDR3 coding DNA: TGTGCCACCGACCTAGGACTAGCGGTATTCAATGAGCAGTTCTTC. This sequence encodes CATDLGLAVFNEQFF.

The table lists this clonotype with a few counts. This rearrangement joins TRBV7-9 to TRBJ2-2; D perhaps matches TRBD1 (6 bases). Germline V gene lookup returns CDR1 SEHNR and CDR2 FQNEAQ (reference sequence). V was cut by 10 bases and J by 7 bases, with 22 bases left in between. This CDR3 has 15 amino acids. The CDR3 loop is CANPRLDRPGGELFF. Here the CDR3 DNA reads TGTGCCAACCCGAGGCTGGACAGACCGGGCGGGGAGCTGTTTTTT.

The chain has TRBV29-1 and TRBJ1-1, with TRBD1 as a possible D gene (5 bases). The CDR3 spans 17 residues. The germline V gene has CDR1 SQVTM and CDR2 ANQGSEA. V was trimmed by 5 bases and J by 2 bases, leaving 24 bases between them. The chain's CDR3 is CSVYTGRTRPPNTEAFF. CDR3 bases: TGCAGCGTTTACACGGGGCGGACTCGTCCTCCTAACACTGAAGCTTTCTTT.

V gene TRBV7-8 combines with J gene TRBJ2-1, with a possible D match to TRBD1 (5 bases). Germline V gene lookup returns CDR1 SGHVS and CDR2 FQNEAQ. This CDR3 is 17 amino acids long. V lost 5 bases, J lost 4 bases, and 21 bases lay in between. CDR3 coding DNA: TGTGCCAGCAGCCTTTCAGCTCCAGGGAATCATTACAATGAGCAGTTCTTC. It translates to CASSLSAPGNHYNEQFF.

The table lists this clonotype with many counts. The gene calls are TRBV12-3 or TRBV12-4 and TRBJ2-5; D is perhaps TRBD2 (7 bases). With 5 bases removed from V and 3 bases from J, the gap between germline ends came to 13 bases. This CDR3 is 14 amino acids long. CDR3 nucleotides: TGTGCCAGCAGTGAGAGGGGGGGCAAAGAGACCCAGTACTTC. Protein sequence: CASSERGGKETQYF.

In its sample, this clonotype was seen a few times. The chain carries TRBV12-3 or TRBV12-4 and TRBJ2-2, with D unclear. This CDR3 is 12 amino acids long. V dropped 6 bases and J dropped 7 bases, with 9 bases sitting between them. CDR3 nucleotides: TGTGCCAGCAGCCCAGCGTACGGGGAGCTGTTTTTT. Translated, it gives CASSPAYGELFF.

This clonotype was counted a few times. The V gene is TRBV12-3 or TRBV12-4, the J gene TRBJ2-5; tentative D call: TRBD1 (7 bases). The CDR3 runs 16 residues. Trimming stripped 7 bases from V and 5 bases from J, with 23 bases between. CDR3 in DNA: TGTGCCAGCACCGCTAACCATCAGGGGGGTTCGGAGACCCAGTACTTC. Translating gives CASTANHQGGSETQYF.

This clonotype was seen a handful of times. The V gene is TRBV20-1, the J gene TRBJ2-1; the D is unclear. The CDR3 covers 12 residues. Germline V gene lookup returns CDR1 DFQATT and CDR2 SNEGSKA (reference sequence). The germline V and J ends were trimmed by 4 bases and 7 bases, with 11 bases remaining between them. CDR3 coding DNA: TGCAGTGCTAACGTAGAGCCTAATGAGCAGTTCTTC. As protein: CSANVEPNEQFF.

The chain is built from TRBV24-1 and TRBJ2-2; D possibly corresponds to TRBD1 (5 bases). The CDR3 loop spans 16 amino acids. In germline, CDR1 is KGHDR, CDR2 SFDVKD. Trimming took 0 bases from V and 0 from J, leaving 7 bases between them. The CDR3 DNA sequence: TGTGCCACCAGTGATTTGCAAGGGGCGAACACCGGGGAGCTGTTTTTT. It encodes CATSDLQGANTGELFF.

V is TRBV6-5 and J is TRBJ2-7; 9 bases align to TRBD2. The CDR3 runs 18 residues. CDR1 is MNHEY, CDR2 SVGAGI, per germline. The J segment lost 5 bases and the V segment lost 0 bases, leaving 14 bases of the junction unmatched. CDR3 loop: CASSYSAPNSGGRNEQYF. The CDR3 nucleotides are TGTGCCAGCAGTTACTCTGCCCCTAATAGCGGGGGTAGGAACGAGCAGTACTTC.

This clonotype was counted only a few times. The V gene is TRBV7-3, the J gene TRBJ2-2; 9 bases are a match to TRBD1. The J segment lost 6 bases and the V segment lost 4 bases, leaving 9 bases of the junction unmatched. This CDR3 is built from 16 residues. CDR1 and CDR2 from the germline V gene are SGHTA and FQGTGA. In DNA, the CDR3 is TGTGCCAGCAGCTCCGGGACAGGGATTTTGGCCGGGGAGCTGTTTTTT. It translates to CASSSGTGILAGELFF.